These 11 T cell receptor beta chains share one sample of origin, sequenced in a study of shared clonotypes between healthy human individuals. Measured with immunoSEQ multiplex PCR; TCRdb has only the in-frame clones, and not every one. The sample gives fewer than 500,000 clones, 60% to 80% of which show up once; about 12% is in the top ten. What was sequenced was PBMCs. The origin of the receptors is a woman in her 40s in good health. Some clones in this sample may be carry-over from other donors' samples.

CDR3 protein: CASSPPIETQYF. The CDR3 DNA is TGTGCCAGCTCACCACCGATTGAGACCCAGTACTTC. The genes are TRBV18 and TRBJ2-5; D not certain. The CDR3 loop spans 12 amino acids. Trimming removed 0 bases at V and 5 bases at J, with 4 bases between. CDR1 and CDR2 (germline): KGHSH, LQKENI.

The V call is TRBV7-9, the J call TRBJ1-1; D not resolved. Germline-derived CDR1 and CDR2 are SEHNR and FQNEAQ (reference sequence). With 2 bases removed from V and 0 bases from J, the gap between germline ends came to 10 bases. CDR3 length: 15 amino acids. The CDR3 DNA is TGTGCCAGCAGCTTATGGACGGCTATGAACACTGAAGCTTTCTTT. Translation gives CASSLWTAMNTEAFF.

CDR3 sequence reads: CAWSGGAVQPQHF. The CDR3 coding sequence is TGTGCCTGGAGTGGGGGGGCCGTTCAGCCCCAGCATTTT. The chain carries TRBV30 and TRBJ1-5, with D maybe TRBD1 (6 bases). Germline CDR1 is GTSNPN and CDR2 is SVGIG (reference sequence). V lost 1 base, J lost 6 bases, and 10 bases lay in between. This CDR3 is built from 13 residues.

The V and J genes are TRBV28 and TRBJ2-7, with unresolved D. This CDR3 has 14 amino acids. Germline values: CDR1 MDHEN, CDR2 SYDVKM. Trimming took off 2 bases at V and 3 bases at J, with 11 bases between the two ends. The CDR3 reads CASSLIPGGYEQYF. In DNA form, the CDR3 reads TGTGCCAGCAGTTTAATCCCGGGTGGCTACGAGCAGTACTTC.

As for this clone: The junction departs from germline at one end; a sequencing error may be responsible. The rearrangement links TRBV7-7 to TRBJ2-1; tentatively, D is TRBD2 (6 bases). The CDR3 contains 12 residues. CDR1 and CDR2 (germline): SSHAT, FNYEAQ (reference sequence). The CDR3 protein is CASSSGGPEQFF. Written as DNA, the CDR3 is TGTGCTAGCAGCAGCGGAGGGCCTGAGCAGTTCTTC.

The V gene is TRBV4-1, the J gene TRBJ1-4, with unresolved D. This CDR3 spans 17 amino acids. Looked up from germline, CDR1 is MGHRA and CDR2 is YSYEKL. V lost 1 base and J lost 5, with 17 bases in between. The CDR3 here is CASSQVWERPRNEKLFF. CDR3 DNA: TGCGCCAGCAGCCAAGTGTGGGAGAGACCGAGAAATGAAAAACTGTTTTTT.

CDR3 region: CASSSWTDISGNTIYF. For the CDR3, the DNA is TGTGCCAGCAGCTCATGGACGGATATCTCTGGAAACACCATATATTTT. The genes are TRBV11-1 and TRBJ1-3; no definite D call. The CDR3 is made up of 16 amino acids. Germline V CDR1 and CDR2: SGHAT, FQDESV (reference sequence). The V end was cut by 4 bases, the J end by 0 bases, with 13 bases between. Combining the CDR3 with reference TRBV11-1 and TRBJ1-3 gives the whole variable domain EAEVAQSPRYKITEKSQAVAFWCDPISGHATLYWYRQILGQGPELLVQFQDESVVDDSQLPKDRFSAERLKGVDSTLKIQPAELGDSAMYLCASSSWTDISGNTIYFGEGSWLTVV.

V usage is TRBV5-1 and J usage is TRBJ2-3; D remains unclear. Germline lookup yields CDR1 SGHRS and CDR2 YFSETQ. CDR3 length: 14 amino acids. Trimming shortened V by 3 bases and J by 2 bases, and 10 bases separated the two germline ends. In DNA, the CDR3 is TGCGCCAGCAGCTACGTAAAGCCCACAGATACGCAGTATTTT. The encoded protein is CASSYVKPTDTQYF. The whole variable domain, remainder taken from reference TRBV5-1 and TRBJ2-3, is KAGVTQTPRYLIKTRGQQVTLSCSPISGHRSVSWYQQTPGQGLQFLFEYFSETQRNKGNFPGRFSGRQFSNSRSEMNVSTLELGDSALYLCASSYVKPTDTQYFGPGTRLTVL.

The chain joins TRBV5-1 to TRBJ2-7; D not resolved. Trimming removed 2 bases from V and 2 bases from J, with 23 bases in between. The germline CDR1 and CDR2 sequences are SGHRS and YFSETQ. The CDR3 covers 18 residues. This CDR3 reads CASSFDRVGRHLPYEQYF. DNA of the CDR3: TGCGCCAGCAGCTTCGACCGCGTAGGCAGACATTTACCCTACGAGCAGTACTTC. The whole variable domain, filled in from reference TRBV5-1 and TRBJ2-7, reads KAGVTQTPRYLIKTRGQQVTLSCSPISGHRSVSWYQQTPGQGLQFLFEYFSETQRNKGNFPGRFSGRQFSNSRSEMNVSTLELGDSALYLCASSFDRVGRHLPYEQYFGPGTRLTVT.

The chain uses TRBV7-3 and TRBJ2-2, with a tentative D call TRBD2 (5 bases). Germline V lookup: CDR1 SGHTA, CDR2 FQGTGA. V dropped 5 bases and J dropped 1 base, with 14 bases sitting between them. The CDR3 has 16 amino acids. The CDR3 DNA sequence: TGTGCCAGCAGCCCCGTTCCCGGGAAGAACACCGGGGAGCTGTTTTTT. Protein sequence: CASSPVPGKNTGELFF.

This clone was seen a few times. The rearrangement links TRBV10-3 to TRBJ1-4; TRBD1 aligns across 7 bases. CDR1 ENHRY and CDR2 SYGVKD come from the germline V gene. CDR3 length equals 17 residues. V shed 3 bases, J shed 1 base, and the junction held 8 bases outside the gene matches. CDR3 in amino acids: CAISDRTGFGTNEKLFF. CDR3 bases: TGTGCCATCAGTGACCGGACAGGATTCGGAACTAATGAAAAACTGTTTTTT.